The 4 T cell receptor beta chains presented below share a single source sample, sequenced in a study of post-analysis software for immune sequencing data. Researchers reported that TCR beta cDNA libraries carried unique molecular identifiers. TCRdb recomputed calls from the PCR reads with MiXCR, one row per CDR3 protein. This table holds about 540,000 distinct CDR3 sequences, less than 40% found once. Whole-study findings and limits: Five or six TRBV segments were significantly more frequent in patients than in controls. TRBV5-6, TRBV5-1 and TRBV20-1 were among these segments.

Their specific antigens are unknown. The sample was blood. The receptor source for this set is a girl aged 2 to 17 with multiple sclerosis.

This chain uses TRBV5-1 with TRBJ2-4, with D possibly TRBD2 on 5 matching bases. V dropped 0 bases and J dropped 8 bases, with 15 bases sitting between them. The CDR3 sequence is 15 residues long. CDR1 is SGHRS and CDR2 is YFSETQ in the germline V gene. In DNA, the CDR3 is TGCGCCAGCAGCTTGGCTGGACGAAAGGAGGACATTCAGTACTTC. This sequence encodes CASSLAGRKEDIQYF.

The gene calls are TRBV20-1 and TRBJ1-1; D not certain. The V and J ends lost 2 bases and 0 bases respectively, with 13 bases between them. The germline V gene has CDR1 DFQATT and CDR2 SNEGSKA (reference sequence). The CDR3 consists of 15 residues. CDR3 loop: CSARIFFEVNTEAFF. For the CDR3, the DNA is TGCAGTGCTAGAATCTTTTTTGAGGTGAACACTGAAGCTTTCTTT.

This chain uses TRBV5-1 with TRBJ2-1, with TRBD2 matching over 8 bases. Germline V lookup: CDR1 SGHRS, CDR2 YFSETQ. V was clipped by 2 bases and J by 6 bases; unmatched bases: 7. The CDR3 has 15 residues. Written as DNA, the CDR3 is TGCGCCAGCAGCTTTGGGTCGGGGGGGCTCAATGAGCAGTTCTTC. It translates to CASSFGSGGLNEQFF. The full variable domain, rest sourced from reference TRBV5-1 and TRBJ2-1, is KAGVTQTPRYLIKTRGQQVTLSCSPISGHRSVSWYQQTPGQGLQFLFEYFSETQRNKGNFPGRFSGRQFSNSRSEMNVSTLELGDSALYLCASSFGSGGLNEQFFGPGTRLTVL.

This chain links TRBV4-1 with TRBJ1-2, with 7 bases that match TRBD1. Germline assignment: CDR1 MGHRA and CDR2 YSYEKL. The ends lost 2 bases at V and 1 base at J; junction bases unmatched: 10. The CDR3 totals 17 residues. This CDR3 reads CASSQLPTGPDNYGYTF. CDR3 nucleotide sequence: TGCGCCAGCAGCCAACTACCGACAGGGCCAGATAACTATGGCTACACCTTC.